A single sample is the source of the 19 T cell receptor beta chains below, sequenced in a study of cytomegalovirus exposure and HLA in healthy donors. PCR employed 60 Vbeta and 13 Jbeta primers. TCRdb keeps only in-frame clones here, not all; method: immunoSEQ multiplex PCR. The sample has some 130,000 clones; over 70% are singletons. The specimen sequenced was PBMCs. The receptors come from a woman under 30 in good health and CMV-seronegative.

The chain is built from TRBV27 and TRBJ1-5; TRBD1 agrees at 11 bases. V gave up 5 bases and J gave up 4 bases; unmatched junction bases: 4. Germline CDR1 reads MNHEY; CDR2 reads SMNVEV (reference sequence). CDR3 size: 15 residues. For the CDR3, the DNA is TGTGCCAGCAGTCCCCGGGACAGGGGGAATCAGCCCCAGCATTTT. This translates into CASSPRDRGNQPQHF.

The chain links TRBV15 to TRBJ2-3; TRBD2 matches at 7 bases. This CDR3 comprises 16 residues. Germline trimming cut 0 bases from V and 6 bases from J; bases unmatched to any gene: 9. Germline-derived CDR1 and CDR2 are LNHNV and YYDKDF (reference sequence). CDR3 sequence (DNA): TGTGCCACCAGCAGAGATCTCTCGGATAGCGGGGATACGCAGTATTTT. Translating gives CATSRDLSDSGDTQYF.

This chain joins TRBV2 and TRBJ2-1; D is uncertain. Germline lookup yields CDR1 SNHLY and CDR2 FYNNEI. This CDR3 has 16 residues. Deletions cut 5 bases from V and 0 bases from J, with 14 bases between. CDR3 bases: TGTGCCAGCAGTTTACTTTCCCGGAGCTCCTACAATGAGCAGTTCTTC. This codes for CASSLLSRSSYNEQFF.

CDR3 coding DNA: TGTGCCAGCAGCCAACGACTAGCGAACAACAATGAGCAGTTCTTC. Protein product: CASSQRLANNNEQFF. This chain links TRBV5-4 with TRBJ2-1; 8 bases map to TRBD2. The CDR3 is 15 amino acids. The germline V gene has CDR1 SGHNT and CDR2 YYREEE (reference sequence). V gave up 4 bases and J gave up 5 bases; unmatched junction bases: 8.

The CDR3 bases are TGTGCCAGCAGCTTGGGACAGAATAATGAAAAACTGTTTTTT. The encoded protein is CASSLGQNNEKLFF. This chain uses TRBV5-4 with TRBJ1-4; possibly TRBD1 for D (5 bases). CDR1 and CDR2 (germline): SGHNT, YYREEE (reference sequence). V was shortened by 0 bases and J by 4 bases, with 7 bases between the two germline ends. This CDR3 has 14 residues.

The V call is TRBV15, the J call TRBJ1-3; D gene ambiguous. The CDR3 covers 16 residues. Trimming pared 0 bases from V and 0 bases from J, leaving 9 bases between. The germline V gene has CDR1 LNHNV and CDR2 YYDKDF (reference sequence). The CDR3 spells CATSRDRGDSGNTIYF. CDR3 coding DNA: TGTGCCACCAGCAGAGATCGCGGTGACTCTGGAAACACCATATATTTT. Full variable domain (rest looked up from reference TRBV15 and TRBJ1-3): DAMVIQNPRYQVTQFGKPVTLSCSQTLNHNVMYWYQQKSSQAPKLLFHYYDKDFNNEADTPDNFQSRRPNTSFCFLDIRSPGLGDTAMYLCATSRDRGDSGNTIYFGEGSWLTVV.

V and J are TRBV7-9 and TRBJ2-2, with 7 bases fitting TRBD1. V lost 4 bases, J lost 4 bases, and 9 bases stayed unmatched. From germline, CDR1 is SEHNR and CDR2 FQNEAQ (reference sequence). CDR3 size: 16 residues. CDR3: CASSSQGWERTGELFF. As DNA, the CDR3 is TGTGCCAGCAGCTCACAGGGGTGGGAACGCACCGGGGAGCTGTTTTTT.

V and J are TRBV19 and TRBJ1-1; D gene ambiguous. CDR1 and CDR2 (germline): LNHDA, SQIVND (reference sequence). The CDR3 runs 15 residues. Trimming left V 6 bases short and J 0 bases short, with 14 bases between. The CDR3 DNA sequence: TGTGCCAGTAGGCTGGAGGCCCGCTTGAACACTGAAGCTTTCTTT. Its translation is CASRLEARLNTEAFF.

The CDR3 DNA follows: TGCGCCAGCAGCCAAGATGTAAATCGGGGGGCGGGGGACTATGGCTACACCTTC. Translating it yields CASSQDVNRGAGDYGYTF. The gene calls are TRBV4-1 and TRBJ1-2; D may be TRBD1 (6 bases). V was cut by 0 bases and J by 3 bases, with 20 bases left in between. The CDR3 extends over 18 amino acids. Per the germline V gene, CDR1 is MGHRA and CDR2 is YSYEKL.

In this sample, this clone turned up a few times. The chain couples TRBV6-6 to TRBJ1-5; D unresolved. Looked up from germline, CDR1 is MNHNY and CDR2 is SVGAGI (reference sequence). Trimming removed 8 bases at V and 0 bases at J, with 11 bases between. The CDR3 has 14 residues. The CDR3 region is CASRSGNSNQPQHF. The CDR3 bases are TGTGCCAGCCGTTCCGGGAATAGCAATCAGCCCCAGCATTTT.

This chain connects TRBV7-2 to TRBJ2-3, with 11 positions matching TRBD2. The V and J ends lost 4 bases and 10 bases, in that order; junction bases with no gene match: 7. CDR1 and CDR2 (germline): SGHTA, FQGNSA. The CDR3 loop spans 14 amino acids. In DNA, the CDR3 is TGTGCCAGCAGCTCCGGACTAGCGGGCCCTTCGCAGTATTTT. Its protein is CASSSGLAGPSQYF.

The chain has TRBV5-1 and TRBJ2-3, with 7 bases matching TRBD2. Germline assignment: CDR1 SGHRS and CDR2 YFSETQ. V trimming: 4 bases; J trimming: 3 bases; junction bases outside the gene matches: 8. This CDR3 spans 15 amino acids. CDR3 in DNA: TGCGCCAGCAGCCACAGCGGGACGATAACAGATACGCAGTATTTT. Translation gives CASSHSGTITDTQYF.

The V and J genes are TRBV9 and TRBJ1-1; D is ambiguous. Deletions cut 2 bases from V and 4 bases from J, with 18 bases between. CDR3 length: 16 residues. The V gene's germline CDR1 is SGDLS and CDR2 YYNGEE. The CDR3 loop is CASSVQFLVTGTEAFF. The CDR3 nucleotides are TGTGCCAGCAGCGTCCAATTCCTAGTGACGGGCACTGAAGCTTTCTTT.

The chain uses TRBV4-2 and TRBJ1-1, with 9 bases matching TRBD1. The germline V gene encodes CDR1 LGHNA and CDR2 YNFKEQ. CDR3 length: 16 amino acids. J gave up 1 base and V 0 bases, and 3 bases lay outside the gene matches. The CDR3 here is CASSQEGGQGNTEAFF. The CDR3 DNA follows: TGTGCCAGCAGCCAAGAGGGGGGACAGGGGAACACTGAAGCTTTCTTT.

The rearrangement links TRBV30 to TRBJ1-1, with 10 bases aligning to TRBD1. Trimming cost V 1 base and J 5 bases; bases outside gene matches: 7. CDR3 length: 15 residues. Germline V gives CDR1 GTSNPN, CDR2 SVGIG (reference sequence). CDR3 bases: TGTGCCTGGAGTGACTATGGGACAGGGGTAACTGAAGCTTTCTTT. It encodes CAWSDYGTGVTEAFF.

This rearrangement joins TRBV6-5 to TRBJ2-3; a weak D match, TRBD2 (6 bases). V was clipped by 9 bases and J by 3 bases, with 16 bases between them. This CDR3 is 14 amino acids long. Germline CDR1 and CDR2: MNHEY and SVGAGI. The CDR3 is CASTGGEGTDTQYF. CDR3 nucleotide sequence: TGTGCCAGTACTGGCGGGGAAGGTACAGATACGCAGTATTTT.

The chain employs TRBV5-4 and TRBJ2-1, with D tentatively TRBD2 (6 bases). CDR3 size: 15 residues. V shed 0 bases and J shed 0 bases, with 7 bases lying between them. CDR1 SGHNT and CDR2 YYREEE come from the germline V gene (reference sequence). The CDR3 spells CASSLGGISYNEQFF. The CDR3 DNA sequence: TGTGCCAGCAGCTTGGGCGGGATCTCCTACAATGAGCAGTTCTTC.

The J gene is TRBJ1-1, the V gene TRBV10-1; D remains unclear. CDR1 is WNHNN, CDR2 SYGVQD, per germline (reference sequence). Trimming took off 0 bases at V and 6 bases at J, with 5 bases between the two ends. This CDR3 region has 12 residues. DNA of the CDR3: TGCGCCAGCAGTGAGTCCTCTGCTGAAGCTTTCTTT. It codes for CASSESSAEAFF.

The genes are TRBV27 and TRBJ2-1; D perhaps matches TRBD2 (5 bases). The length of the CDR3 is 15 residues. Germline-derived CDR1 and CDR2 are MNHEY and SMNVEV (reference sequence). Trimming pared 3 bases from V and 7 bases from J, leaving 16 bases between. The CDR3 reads CASSFNPSPVNEQFF. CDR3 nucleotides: TGTGCCAGCAGTTTTAATCCTAGCCCTGTAAATGAGCAGTTCTTC.